This TCR beta chain derives from a study of blood T cell repertoires in COVID-19. Study information: Acute and convalescent COVID-19 specimens originated in the United States, Italy and Spain. T cells, B-cell-depleted T cells, or PBMCs supplied cDNA or gDNA.

TCRdb keeps only in-frame clones here, not all; method: immunoSEQ multiplex PCR. The table includes fewer than 150,000 clones, more than 70% detected once. The material sequenced was peripheral blood. The TCR comes from a human donor in a cohort sampled during active COVID-19.

The CDR3 region has the DNA TGTGCCAGCAGCCACGGGTGGAGCCGGAAGGCCATATATTTT. This codes for CASSHGWSRKAIYF. The chain employs TRBV3-1 (or the pseudogene TRBV3-2) and TRBJ1-3; D uncertain. V lost 3 bases to trimming and J lost 11 bases, with 17 bases between them. The germline V gene encodes CDR1 LGHDT and CDR2 YNNKEL (reference sequence). This CDR3 has 14 residues.